This is a list of T cell receptor beta chains from one sample in a study of molecular identifiers for immune sequencing clone quantification. From the PCR reads, TCRdb called clonotypes with MiXCR, one entry per CDR3 protein. The sample contains some 97,000 distinct CDR3 sequences, 24% of which appear only once. The source material was naive CD8+ T cells from blood, with Jurkat cell RNA spiked in. These receptors came from a human donor in good health. Some libraries in this study had Jurkat cell RNA spiked in. CDR3s include the opening cysteine and the closing phenylalanine or tryptophan. The D gene is left open where the match is weak. Clone size is given for some rows only: seen once, a few or many times, or a class if the clone is expanded.

J,size,V,D,CDR3,DNA
TRBJ2-2,many,TRBV9,NA,CASSVSLVINTGELFF,TGTGCCAGCAGCGTTTCCCTAGTCATAAACACCGGGGAGCTGTTTTTT
TRBJ2-5,few,TRBV5-6,NA,CASSFSMAGRETQYF,TGTGCCAGCAGCTTTTCAATGGCGGGGCGAGAGACCCAGTACTTC
TRBJ2-1,NA,TRBV20-1,TRBD1,CSATGGDWGNKQFF,TGCAGTGCAACAGGGGGCGACTGGGGGAATAAGCAGTTCTTC
TRBJ2-1,once,TRBV3-1,TRBD1,CASSQDLLGTGKYNEQFF,TGTGCCAGCAGCCAAGATCTTTTAGGGACAGGGAAGTACAATGAGCAGTTCTTC
TRBJ2-7,NA,TRBV7-3,TRBD2,CASSLNSGTAYEQYF,TGTGCCAGCAGCTTAAATAGCGGGACCGCCTACGAGCAGTACTTC
TRBJ1-5,many,TRBV28,TRBD1,CASSQPTGAAGNNQPQHF,TGTGCCAGCAGCCAACCGACAGGGGCAGCGGGGAACAATCAGCCCCAGCATTTT
TRBJ1-5,many,TRBV18,NA,CASSNLKLEYSNQPQHF,TGTGCCAGCTCAAACTTGAAGCTAGAATATAGCAATCAGCCCCAGCATTTT
TRBJ2-7,NA,TRBV6-2/TRBV6-3,TRBD2,CASSYSGGNEQYF,TGTGCCAGCAGTTATTCGGGGGGAAACGAGCAGTACTTC
TRBJ2-2,NA,TRBV4-3,NA,CASSPQLAGELFF,TGCGCCAGCAGCCCACAGCTGGCCGGGGAGCTGTTTTTT
TRBJ2-7,many,TRBV7-9,NA,CASSVPNSAGEQYF,TGTGCCAGCAGCGTGCCTAACTCCGCTGGCGAGCAGTACTTC
TRBJ2-2,many,TRBV29-1,NA,CSVEWAGYTVGELFF,TGCAGCGTTGAATGGGCGGGATACACCGTTGGGGAGCTGTTTTTT
TRBJ2-3,many,TRBV6-2/TRBV6-3,NA,CASSYSRVSTPAPYF,TGTGCCAGCAGTTACTCGAGGGTGTCGACCCCGGCCCCGTATTTT
TRBJ1-1,many,TRBV19,NA,CASNTGDSEAFF,TGTGCCAGTAATACAGGAGACTCTGAAGCTTTCTTT
TRBJ2-1,many,TRBV3-1,TRBD2,CASRSSGPLEEQFF,TGTGCCAGCAGGTCTAGCGGGCCGTTGGAAGAGCAGTTCTTC
TRBJ2-3,many,TRBV7-6,TRBD2,CASSLSGRPPADTQYF,TGTGCCAGCAGCCTTAGCGGGAGACCGCCCGCAGATACGCAGTATTTT
TRBJ1-1,many,TRBV5-6,TRBD1,CASSLALEGALSTEAFF,TGTGCCAGCAGCTTGGCTTTGGAGGGGGCGTTGAGCACTGAAGCTTTCTTT
TRBJ1-4,many,TRBV20-1,NA,CSARDNEKLFF,TGCAGTGCTAGGGATAATGAAAAACTGTTTTTT
TRBJ2-7,NA,TRBV6-9,NA,CASSPPRRNREQDF,TGTGCCAGCAGTCCCCCCCGGCGGAACAGGGAGCAGGACTTC
TRBJ1-2,NA,TRBV6-5,NA,CASRPAGPYDYPF,TGTGCCAGCCGTCCGGCCGGCCCCTATGACTACCCCTTC
TRBJ2-3,many,TRBV7-9,NA,CASSLVQPGLDTQYF,TGTGCCAGCAGCTTAGTACAGCCTGGATTAGATACGCAGTATTTT
TRBJ1-1,many,TRBV5-8,TRBD1,CASSWGGGAEAFF,TGTGCCAGCAGCTGGGGAGGGGGCGCGGAAGCTTTCTTT
TRBJ2-1,few,TRBV20-1,NA,CSGLSSYNEQFF,TGCAGTGGACTCAGCTCCTACAATGAGCAGTTCTTC
TRBJ1-1,many,TRBV5-6,NA,CASSPKKRAEAFF,TGTGCCAGCAGCCCTAAGAAGAGGGCTGAAGCTTTCTTT
TRBJ2-6,many,TRBV5-1,NA,CASNFVETALSGANVLTF,TGCGCCAGCAACTTTGTGGAGACAGCGCTCTCTGGGGCCAACGTCCTGACTTTC
TRBJ2-1,once,TRBV7-2,NA,CASSPGKEQFF,TGTGCCAGCAGCCCCGGCAAAGAGCAGTTCTTC